These T cell receptor beta chains were read from a single sample in a study of cytomegalovirus exposure and HLA in healthy donors. Sequenced by immunoSEQ multiplex PCR; TCRdb stores in-frame clones only, minus some. The sample contains around 170,000 clones, 81% of which appear only once. Sequenced material: PBMCs. The receptor source for this set is a man in his fifties or sixties in good health and CMV-seronegative. CDR3s include the opening cysteine and the closing phenylalanine or tryptophan. Part of the rows lack a size; the others show once, few, many or a class for expanded clones.

j_call clone_size v_call cdr3_aa
TRBJ1-6 - TRBV6-6 CASSSVPPAYSPLHF
TRBJ2-3 - TRBV7-3 CASSFGTSGGAVDTQYF
TRBJ1-1 - TRBV11-2 CASSFMKGGTTEAFF
TRBJ1-4 - TRBV9 CASRGTGTNEKLFF
TRBJ2-6 - TRBV18 CASSPSYSSGANVLTF
TRBJ1-5 - TRBV11-2 CASSFGTIGNQPQHF
TRBJ1-1 - TRBV28 CASSSPRTGSEAFF
TRBJ2-3 - TRBV29-1 CSVEVGGGFTDTQYF
- once TRBV18 CASSLGQLPTYEQYF
TRBJ1-5 - TRBV2 CASSGSTGNSNQPQHF
TRBJ1-2 few TRBV9 CASSVGWTPNYGYTF
TRBJ2-7 - TRBV5-1 CASSFQGSEYEQYF
TRBJ2-7 - TRBV7-3 CARPKGGVRDRGAYEQYF
TRBJ1-1 - TRBV10-2 CASRGTSAWNTEAFF
TRBJ2-3 - TRBV29-1 CSVTSGVSRTDTQYF
TRBJ1-2 once TRBV9 CASSVGQGRLGYGYTF
TRBJ2-3 - TRBV5-6 CASSRGTDTQYF
TRBJ2-1 few TRBV7-8 CASKTGTAYNEQFF
TRBJ2-5 - TRBV30 CACLGGTSEETQYF
TRBJ1-6 few TRBV2 CASRPTTGLRSPLHF
TRBJ1-4 once TRBV5-1 CASSFGQGRGEKLFF
TRBJ2-1 - TRBV7-2 CASSPMSSSNEQFF
TRBJ1-6 - TRBV5-1 CASSTQGGDSPLHF
TRBJ2-1 once TRBV6-4 CASSRDNLYNEQFF
TRBJ1-4 - TRBV18 CASSGRQNEKLFF
TRBJ2-3 - TRBV25-1 CASSAAGKDTQYF
TRBJ2-2 once TRBV7-9 CASSPPGDRFTGELFF
TRBJ1-1 - TRBV6-1 CASSHGGPNTEAFF
TRBJ2-3 - TRBV29-1 CSAWTGDTDTQYF
TRBJ2-3 - TRBV19 CASRKQGSQMDTQYF
TRBJ1-2 once TRBV7-2 CASSLKREGGYTF
TRBJ2-5 - TRBV7-2 CASRGGGVTQYF
TRBJ2-7 - TRBV10-3 CAIRLQGAYEQYF
TRBJ2-3 - TRBV5-1 CASSLAGDTQYF
TRBJ1-3 - TRBV5-4 CASSFMSQGENTIYF
TRBJ1-3 - TRBV7-2 CASTLDRAGNTIYF
TRBJ1-1 - TRBV7-2 CASSSWNTEAFF
TRBJ1-1 - TRBV7-9 CASSYRPFGGRTNTEAFF
TRBJ2-1 - TRBV7-3 CASSLKRAITNEQFF
TRBJ1-5 - TRBV5-5 CASSFDSPNQPQHF
- - TRBV6-1 CASKDRGTVEQYF
TRBJ1-5 - TRBV6-5 CASSKQGNQPQHF
TRBJ1-3 - TRBV12-5 CASGLTLLGQGNTIYF
TRBJ1-2 - TRBV30 CAWSVKDARGYGYTF
TRBJ1-6 - TRBV7-2 CASSFREGNSPLHF